The rows below give T cell receptor beta chains drawn from one sample of a study of T-cell memory formation after mild COVID-19. TCRdb re-analysed the 5' RACE reads in MiXCR, keeping a single row per CDR3 protein. The sample holds 350,000 to 500,000 distinct CDR3 sequences, around a quarter seen once. The material sequenced was PBMCs or a T cell subset sorted from them (not recorded which). Every receptor here comes from an adult woman who had mild COVID-19 (a few samples of this study predate the infection). Cell type and time point are not known. Each CDR3 is given with its conserved first and last residue. Fields, in order: J gene, clone size, V gene, D gene, CDR3 length, CDR3 protein, CDR3 DNA. A D gene is named only where the DNA matches it firmly. Clone size, where shown, is once, few, many, or a class for clones that have expanded.

TRBJ1-2 . TRBV12-3/TRBV12-4 TRBD1 15 CASSPTGGRFYGYTF TGTGCCAGCAGCCCTACAGGGGGGCGTTTCTATGGCTACACCTTC
TRBJ2-1 few TRBV9 TRBD1 14 CASSGSRGSHEQFF TGTGCCAGCAGCGGATCCAGGGGGAGCCATGAGCAGTTCTTC
TRBJ2-3 few TRBV20-1 . 12 CSAPSWGDTQYF TGCAGTGCTCCTTCGTGGGGAGATACGCAGTATTTT
TRBJ2-5 . TRBV20-1 . 15 CSARVLRAGQETQYF TGCAGTGCTAGAGTCCTTCGGGCGGGCCAAGAGACCCAGTACTTC
TRBJ1-1 . TRBV24-1 . 14 CATSDQGPNTEAFF TGTGCCACCAGTGATCAGGGGCCGAACACTGAAGCTTTCTTT
TRBJ1-2 . TRBV28 TRBD1 15 CASIPRDRGYTGYTF TGTGCCAGCATACCTCGGGACAGGGGTTATACGGGCTACACCTTC
TRBJ1-2 . TRBV24-1 . 13 CATSRSLNYGYTF TGTGCCACCTCCCGGAGCCTAAACTATGGCTACACCTTC
TRBJ1-1 few TRBV11-1 TRBD1 13 CASSGGQAAEAFF TGTGCCAGCAGCGGAGGACAGGCCGCTGAAGCTTTCTTT
TRBJ2-7 . TRBV4-2 . 12 CASRATGYEQYF TGTGCCAGCAGGGCCACCGGCTACGAGCAGTACTTC
TRBJ2-5 . TRBV20-1 . 14 CSARVQGLQETQYF TGCAGTGCTAGAGTTCAGGGGCTCCAAGAGACCCAGTACTTC
TRBJ2-2 . TRBV12-3/TRBV12-4 . 11 CASRYAGELFF TGTGCCAGCCGGTACGCCGGGGAGCTGTTTTTT
TRBJ2-7 . TRBV5-4 TRBD2 14 CASSLPGGRYEQYF TGTGCCAGCAGCTTGCCGGGAGGGCGCTACGAGCAGTACTTC
TRBJ2-2 . TRBV2 . 14 CASSETQATGELFF TGTGCCAGCAGTGAGACGCAGGCCACCGGGGAGCTGTTTTTT
TRBJ2-7 few TRBV7-8 . 15 CASSLEGGRSYEQYF TGTGCCAGCAGCTTAGAGGGGGGCCGCTCCTACGAGCAGTACTTC
TRBJ1-1 . TRBV4-2 TRBD1 18 CASSPLRGSLSIGTEAFF TGTGCCAGCAGCCCGCTCAGGGGGTCGCTAAGCATCGGCACTGAAGCTTTCTTT
TRBJ2-5 few TRBV27 . 15 CASSMRLGEQETQYF TGTGCCAGCAGTATGAGACTAGGAGAACAAGAGACCCAGTACTTC
TRBJ2-1 . TRBV10-3 . 16 CAIRSSKDLLGNEQFF TGTGCCATCAGATCCTCGAAAGACCTACTAGGGAATGAGCAGTTCTTC
TRBJ1-1 . TRBV28 . 14 CASSFRAGNTEAFF TGTGCCAGCAGTTTCAGAGCGGGGAACACTGAAGCTTTCTTT
TRBJ1-1 . TRBV7-8 . 12 CASSPRGVEAFF TGTGCCAGCAGCCCTCGGGGAGTTGAAGCTTTCTTT
TRBJ2-5 . TRBV24-1 . 15 CATSARFRGDETQYF TGTGCCACCAGTGCGCGATTCAGGGGCGACGAGACCCAGTACTTC
TRBJ2-1 many TRBV6-5 TRBD2 17 CASSLDARTSGSNEQFF TGTGCCAGCAGTTTGGACGCTCGGACTAGCGGTAGCAATGAGCAGTTCTTC
TRBJ1-2 few TRBV5-6 . 15 CASSRDGALNYGYTF TGTGCCAGCAGCCGTGACGGGGCCCTAAACTATGGCTACACCTTC
TRBJ2-2 once TRBV20-1 TRBD1 15 CSARAGTGATGELFF TGCAGTGCTAGAGCCGGGACAGGGGCAACCGGGGAGCTGTTTTTT
TRBJ2-7 . TRBV18 . 9 CASGAEQYF TGTGCCAGCGGCGCGGAGCAGTACTTC
TRBJ1-5 . TRBV20-1 . 13 CSASRGGNQPQHF TGCAGTGCTAGTCGTGGGGGAAATCAGCCCCAGCATTTT
TRBJ2-5 . TRBV19 TRBD2 14 CASSPRTHRGAQYF TGTGCCAGTAGTCCTCGGACCCACCGGGGGGCCCAGTACTTC
TRBJ1-1 . TRBV12-5 . 13 CASALAGGTEAFF TGTGCTAGTGCTCTCGCTGGGGGCACTGAAGCTTTCTTT
TRBJ2-1 . TRBV11-2 . 13 CASSSITYNEQFF TGTGCCAGCAGCTCGATCACCTACAATGAGCAGTTCTTC
TRBJ1-2 few TRBV5-6 TRBD1 16 CASSFFGTGTVYGYTF TGTGCCAGCAGCTTTTTCGGAACGGGGACAGTTTATGGCTACACCTTC
TRBJ2-7 few TRBV10-3 TRBD2 15 CAISEKLAASYEQYF TGTGCCATCAGTGAGAAACTAGCGGCCTCCTACGAGCAGTACTTC
TRBJ2-3 . TRBV29-1 TRBD2 13 CSVWGGSTDTQYF TGCAGCGTTTGGGGGGGAAGCACAGATACGCAGTATTTT
TRBJ1-5 few TRBV5-6 . 16 CASSLRWPGRGQPQHF TGTGCCAGCAGCTTAAGGTGGCCAGGGAGGGGTCAGCCCCAGCATTTT
TRBJ2-5 . TRBV12-3/TRBV12-4 . 11 CASSPSGTQYF TGTGCCAGCAGTCCCTCCGGGACCCAGTACTTC
TRBJ2-5 few TRBV12-3/TRBV12-4 . 13 CASSFLLIETQYF TGTGCCAGCAGTTTCCTCCTGATAGAGACCCAGTACTTC
TRBJ2-7 few TRBV5-1 . 14 CASSRTISSYEQYF TGCGCCAGCAGCAGGACAATAAGCTCCTACGAGCAGTACTTC
TRBJ1-1 few TRBV18 . 15 CASSPLQGEGTEAFF TGTGCCAGCTCACCCCTACAGGGAGAGGGGACTGAAGCTTTCTTT
TRBJ1-2 . TRBV7-9 . 16 CASRKTGLPSGNGYTF TGTGCCAGCAGAAAGACAGGACTCCCTTCGGGGAATGGCTACACCTTC
TRBJ2-7 few TRBV20-1 TRBD1 14 CSGGPGTGRYEQYF TGCAGTGGGGGCCCCGGGACAGGGAGATACGAGCAGTACTTC
TRBJ2-1 . TRBV6-2/TRBV6-3 TRBD2 12 CASRGLEVEQFF TGTGCCAGCAGGGGACTAGAGGTTGAGCAGTTCTTC
TRBJ2-5 many TRBV6-5 TRBD2 12 CATGRGGETQYF TGTGCCACCGGGAGGGGGGGAGAGACCCAGTACTTC
TRBJ2-1 few TRBV6-6 TRBD1 16 CASSPGQGTWVNEQFF TGTGCCAGCAGTCCGGGACAGGGGACCTGGGTCAATGAGCAGTTCTTC
TRBJ1-5 . TRBV6-5 TRBD1 16 CASSPNRQGADQPQHF TGTGCCAGCAGCCCCAATCGACAGGGGGCTGATCAGCCCCAGCATTTT
TRBJ1-1 many TRBV5-1 TRBD1 16 CASSSGDRSPNTEAFF TGCGCCAGCAGCTCGGGGGACAGGAGCCCGAACACTGAAGCTTTCTTT
TRBJ2-3 . TRBV30 . 16 CAWSGWSGRGTDTQYF TGTGCCTGGAGTGGGTGGTCAGGACGGGGTACAGATACGCAGTATTTT
TRBJ2-3 few TRBV24-1 . 13 CATSRALFDTQYF TGTGCCACCAGTCGAGCCTTGTTTGATACGCAGTATTTT
TRBJ2-1 few TRBV5-6 . 14 CASSSAGKGYEQFF TGTGCCAGCAGCTCCGCGGGGAAAGGATATGAGCAGTTCTTC
TRBJ2-2 . TRBV5-6 . 17 CASTWYPLASNTGELFF TGTGCCAGCACCTGGTACCCTCTAGCGTCGAACACCGGGGAGCTGTTTTTT
TRBJ2-2 . TRBV4-3 . 15 CASSQDGGSAGELFF TGCGCCAGCAGCCAAGACGGCGGATCAGCCGGGGAGCTGTTTTTT
TRBJ2-5 . TRBV9 TRBD2 16 CASSVATGTSGETQYF TGTGCCAGCAGCGTAGCCACCGGGACTAGCGGGGAGACCCAGTACTTC
TRBJ2-5 few TRBV5-1 . 15 CASSLSGGPQETQYF TGCGCCAGCAGCCTGAGTGGGGGGCCCCAAGAGACCCAGTACTTC
TRBJ1-6 . TRBV20-1 . 15 CSARGRTSYNSPLHF TGCAGTGCTAGAGGGCGTACCTCTTATAATTCACCCCTCCACTTT
TRBJ2-3 few TRBV7-9 . 14 CAIPGGVSTDTQYF TGTGCCATTCCCGGCGGGGTGAGCACAGATACGCAGTATTTT
TRBJ1-1 . TRBV19 TRBD1 14 CASSGGQGRTEAFF TGTGCCAGTAGTGGGGGACAGGGGAGGACTGAAGCTTTCTTT